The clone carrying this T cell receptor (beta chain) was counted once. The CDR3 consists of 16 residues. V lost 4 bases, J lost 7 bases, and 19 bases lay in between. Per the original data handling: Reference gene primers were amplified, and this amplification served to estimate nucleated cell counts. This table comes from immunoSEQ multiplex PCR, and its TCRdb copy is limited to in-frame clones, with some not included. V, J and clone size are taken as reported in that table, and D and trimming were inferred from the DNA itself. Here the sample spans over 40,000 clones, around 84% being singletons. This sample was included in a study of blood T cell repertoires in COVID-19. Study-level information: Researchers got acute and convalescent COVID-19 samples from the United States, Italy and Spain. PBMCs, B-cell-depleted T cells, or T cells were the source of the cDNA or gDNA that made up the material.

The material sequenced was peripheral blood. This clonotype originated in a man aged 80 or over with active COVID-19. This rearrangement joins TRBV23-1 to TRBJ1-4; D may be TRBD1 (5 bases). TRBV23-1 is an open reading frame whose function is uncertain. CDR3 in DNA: TGCGCCAGCAGTCCCATTCAAGGGGAGGATACTGAAAAACTGTTTTTT. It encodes CASSPIQGEDTEKLFF.